A single sample is the source of the 21 T cell receptor beta chains below, sequenced in a study of T cells in Graves' hyperthyroidism and ophthalmopathy. Amplified regions were TCR beta CDR3 sequences from RNA transcripts. TCR CDR3 regions were first amplified by RT-PCR with HTBI primers. TCRdb itself ran the multiplex PCR reads through MiXCR, one entry per CDR3 protein. The table has fewer than 650,000 distinct CDR3 sequences, about 15% seen once. Material for sequencing was blood. The origin of the receptors is a woman aged 40-49 years with Graves' hyperthyroidism.

This clonotype was observed at least ten times. This chain links TRBV11-2 with TRBJ1-1, with 7 bases identical to TRBD1. Germline CDR1 reads SGHAT; CDR2 reads FQNNGV. After removal of 2 bases from V and 5 bases from J, the junction contained 5 bases not matched to a gene. There are 14 residues in the CDR3. DNA for the CDR3: TGTGCCAGCAGCTTACAGGGGGAGGGAACTGAAGCTTTCTTT. Its protein product is CASSLQGEGTEAFF.

This chain links TRBV5-5 with TRBJ2-3, with D uncertain. The CDR3 is made up of 15 amino acids. V lost 0 bases, J lost 3 bases, and 11 bases lay in between. Germline assignment: CDR1 SGHKS and CDR2 YYEKEE (reference sequence). The CDR3 sequence: CASSLEAVGTDTQYF. The CDR3 coding sequence is TGTGCCAGCAGCTTGGAAGCAGTAGGGACAGATACGCAGTATTTT.

This clonotype was seen ten or more times. This chain connects TRBV20-1 to TRBJ1-5; no clear D. Trimming stripped 0 bases from V and 0 bases from J, with 12 bases between. The CDR3 totals 16 residues. Germline V gene lookup returns CDR1 DFQATT and CDR2 SNEGSKA (reference sequence). DNA of the CDR3: TGCAGTGCTAGAGATCAAGGTCGGAATAGCAATCAGCCCCAGCATTTT. The encoded protein is CSARDQGRNSNQPQHF.

The CDR3 bases are TGTGCCAGTAGAACTGAAGCTTTCTTT. This gives the protein CASRTEAFF. The chain is built from TRBV28 and TRBJ1-1; D remains ambiguous. This CDR3 has 9 amino acids. The germline gives CDR1 MDHEN, CDR2 SYDVKM. The V gene lost 9 bases and the J gene lost 5 bases, with 4 bases spanning the gap.

The sample holds many counts of this clonotype. CDR3 nucleotide sequence: TGCAGTGCTATCGGGACAGGGACAGGGACAAGGAATGAGCAGTTCTTC. It codes for CSAIGTGTGTRNEQFF. This sequence joins TRBV20-1 and TRBJ2-1, with TRBD1 identical over 9 bases. The CDR3 loop spans 16 amino acids. CDR1 and CDR2 from the germline V gene are DFQATT and SNEGSKA (reference sequence). Trimming removed 4 bases from V and 7 bases from J; junction bases left unmatched: 14.

The chain couples TRBV7-9 to TRBJ2-1, with 8 bases that match TRBD1. Losses at the gene ends were 4 bases for V and 2 bases for J; bases not matched to a gene: 10. The CDR3 runs to 17 residues. Germline CDR1 is SEHNR and CDR2 is FQNEAQ (reference sequence). For the CDR3, the DNA is TGTGCCAGCAGCTCGCCTGGACAGGGCCTCGCCTACAATGAGCAGTTCTTC. This sequence encodes CASSSPGQGLAYNEQFF.

The chain couples TRBV5-1 to TRBJ2-1; possibly TRBD2 for D (6 bases). This CDR3 has 16 amino acids. Germline lookup yields CDR1 SGHRS and CDR2 YFSETQ. Between the trimmed V and J ends, which lost 4 bases and 7 bases, there was a span of 21 bases. The CDR3, as DNA: TGCGCCAGCAGCGAACCCAACGGGAGACGGGATAATGAGCAGTTCTTC. Protein: CASSEPNGRRDNEQFF.

This clonotype was counted ten times or more. V is TRBV5-1 and J is TRBJ2-1; unclear D gene. Germline assignment: CDR1 SGHRS and CDR2 YFSETQ. The V end lost 0 bases, the J end lost 5 bases, and 6 bases lay between the germline ends. The CDR3 extends over 13 amino acids. CDR3 sequence (DNA): TGCGCCAGCAGCTTGGCGGCTGACAATGAGCAGTTCTTC. Its protein product is CASSLAADNEQFF. The whole variable domain, remainder taken from reference TRBV5-1 and TRBJ2-1, is KAGVTQTPRYLIKTRGQQVTLSCSPISGHRSVSWYQQTPGQGLQFLFEYFSETQRNKGNFPGRFSGRQFSNSRSEMNVSTLELGDSALYLCASSLAADNEQFFGPGTRLTVL.

The rearrangement uses TRBV30 and TRBJ2-7; D is unresolved. The CDR3 sequence is 14 residues long. Germline loops: CDR1 GTSNPN, CDR2 SVGIG (reference sequence). Trimming left V 0 bases short and J 5 bases short, with 14 bases between. The CDR3: CAWSVLGPLDEQYF. DNA of the CDR3: TGTGCCTGGAGTGTACTCGGGCCTTTGGACGAGCAGTACTTC.

There are many counts of this clonotype. V and J are TRBV11-3 and TRBJ2-1; D might be TRBD2 (6 bases). V lost 1 base to trimming and J lost 3 bases, with 10 bases between them. CDR1 and CDR2 from the germline V gene are SGHNT and YENEEA. CDR3 size: 15 residues. This CDR3 is CASSLGSSDYNEQFF. CDR3 nucleotide sequence: TGTGCCAGCAGCTTAGGGTCTAGCGACTACAATGAGCAGTTCTTC.

This clonotype was recorded at least ten times. V gene TRBV30 combines with J gene TRBJ2-1; TRBD2 might be the D (5 bases). Trimming removed 2 bases from V and 6 bases from J, with 26 bases in between. The CDR3 consists of 18 residues. The V gene's germline CDR1 is GTSNPN and CDR2 SVGIG (reference sequence). This CDR3 reads CAWSRPGDLFGELNEQFF. The CDR3 bases are TGTGCCTGGAGTCGACCCGGGGATCTTTTCGGGGAGCTCAATGAGCAGTTCTTC.

V is TRBV5-1 and J is TRBJ2-6; 8 bases line up with TRBD1. The CDR3 runs 17 residues. The germline V gene encodes CDR1 SGHRS and CDR2 YFSETQ. Germline trimming cut 7 bases from V and 2 bases from J; bases unmatched to any gene: 11. CDR3 sequence: CASGWGQEPTGANVLTF. The CDR3, as DNA: TGCGCCAGCGGATGGGGACAGGAACCGACTGGGGCCAACGTCCTGACTTTC.

The gene calls are TRBV5-1 and TRBJ2-5; a possible D gene is TRBD1 (5 bases). The germline CDR1 and CDR2 sequences are SGHRS and YFSETQ. The length of the CDR3 is 16 residues. Trimming left V 0 bases short and J 1 base short, with 13 bases between. The CDR3 bases are TGCGCCAGCAGCTTGGGCCCTCAGGGTGCCCAAGAGACCCAGTACTTC. Its protein is CASSLGPQGAQETQYF. The variable domain in full, with the rest retrieved from reference TRBV5-1 and TRBJ2-5, is KAGVTQTPRYLIKTRGQQVTLSCSPISGHRSVSWYQQTPGQGLQFLFEYFSETQRNKGNFPGRFSGRQFSNSRSEMNVSTLELGDSALYLCASSLGPQGAQETQYFGPGTRLLVL.

This clonotype was observed at least ten times. The rearrangement links TRBV6-1 to TRBJ2-7; tentatively, D is TRBD2 (6 bases). Germline CDR1 reads MNHNS; CDR2 reads SASEGT. Trimming left V 0 bases short and J 7 bases short, with 16 bases between. The CDR3 loop spans 15 amino acids. In DNA form, the CDR3 reads TGTGCCAGCAGTGAAGCCCGGAGGGTCAGAGTGGAGCAGTACTTC. Residues: CASSEARRVRVEQYF.

J is TRBJ1-2 and V is TRBV28; TRBD1 agrees at 9 bases. The CDR3 covers 16 residues. With 7 bases clipped from V and 4 bases from J, the junction kept 13 bases outside the gene matches. The V gene's germline CDR1 is MDHEN and CDR2 SYDVKM. CDR3 nucleotide sequence: TGTGCCAGCACCCAGACCGGGACAGGGCGGCTCTATGGCTACACCTTC. Translation: CASTQTGTGRLYGYTF.

The V call is TRBV10-3, the J call TRBJ2-7; D perhaps matches TRBD2 (6 bases). Germline V gene sequence: CDR1 ENHRY, CDR2 SYGVKD. V shed 6 bases and J shed 2 bases, with 14 bases lying between them. The CDR3 consists of 14 residues. The CDR3 region is CAIRDGREAYEQYF. The CDR3 nucleotides are TGTGCCATCAGGGATGGCAGGGAGGCCTACGAGCAGTACTTC.

This clonotype was counted ten times or more. This chain uses TRBV12-3 or TRBV12-4 with TRBJ2-1; no firm D call. The V end lost 4 bases, the J end lost 1 base, and 11 bases lay between the germline ends. The CDR3 consists of 15 residues. As DNA, the CDR3 is TGTGCCAGCAGTTACCATAGCAGGTCCTACAATGAGCAGTTCTTC. Encoded protein: CASSYHSRSYNEQFF.

This clonotype has ten or more counts. The V gene is TRBV30, the J gene TRBJ1-5; 8 bases align to TRBD1. The trim removed 4 bases at V and 2 bases at J, leaving 4 bases unmatched. The germline gives CDR1 GTSNPN, CDR2 SVGIG (reference sequence). The CDR3 sequence is 14 residues long. CDR3 DNA: TGTGCCTGGACCGCGGGACAGGGCAATCAGCCCCAGCATTTT. This translates into CAWTAGQGNQPQHF.

V usage is TRBV4-2 and J usage is TRBJ2-7, with D perhaps TRBD1 or TRBD2 (5 bases each). Germline V CDR1 and CDR2: LGHNA, YNFKEQ. V lost 1 base to trimming and J lost 7 bases, with 8 bases between them. The CDR3 totals 12 residues. The CDR3 region is CASSQVWGEQYF. The CDR3, as DNA: TGTGCCAGCAGCCAAGTCTGGGGGGAGCAGTACTTC.

In its sample, this clonotype was seen many times. The chain recombines TRBV12-3 or TRBV12-4 with TRBJ2-7; 10 bases are shared with TRBD1. V trimming: 2 bases; J trimming: 2 bases; junction bases outside the gene matches: 3. This CDR3 has 15 amino acids. In DNA form, the CDR3 reads TGTGCCAGCAGTTTAATTGGGACAGGGGCCTACGAGCAGTACTTC. This codes for CASSLIGTGAYEQYF.

This clonotype showed up many times. The chain links TRBV5-6 to TRBJ2-3, with TRBD1 as a possible D gene (5 bases). Germline CDR1 is SGHDT and CDR2 is YYEEEE. The CDR3 is 14 residues long. Deletions cut 4 bases from V and 4 bases from J, with 13 bases between. The CDR3 sequence: CASSGGHGADTQYF. CDR3 in DNA: TGTGCCAGCAGCGGCGGACACGGAGCAGATACGCAGTATTTT.